This T cell receptor beta chain was retrieved from a study of control samples from healthy donors and cancer patients. This clone was observed once. The repertoire was sequenced with immunoSEQ multiplex PCR; TCRdb's copy has only in-frame clones and lacks some. The table lists 150,000 or so clones, around 94% of them singletons, with 14% in the top ten. The clonotype originates from a man aged 60-69 years with colorectal cancer. Specimen: PBMCs.

The CDR3 coding sequence is TGTGCCAGCAGCTTAGGGACAGCTTTGGGGAGAATGAACACTGAAGCTTTCTTT. Encoded protein: CASSLGTALGRMNTEAFF. The chain has TRBV11-2 and TRBJ1-1; possibly TRBD1 for D (6 bases). This CDR3 contains 18 residues. Trimming removed 1 base at V and 0 bases at J, with 18 bases between. CDR1 SGHAT and CDR2 FQNNGV come from the germline V gene.